This section outlines one TCR beta chain sequence together with its context. This sample stems from a study of blood T cell repertoires in COVID-19. About the study: Collection of acute and convalescent COVID-19 samples took place in the United States, Italy and Spain. Nucleic acid was either cDNA or gDNA, and it came from T cells, B-cell-depleted T cells, or PBMCs.

This CDR3 spans 15 amino acids. After removal of 3 bases from V and 5 bases from J, the junction contained 5 bases not matched to a gene. The germline CDR1 and CDR2 sequences are KGHDR and SFDVKD. Enrolment of Seattle patients took place during active infection, and they were followed longitudinally. Profiling relied on immunoSEQ multiplex PCR, and the TCRdb table lists in-frame clones only, not all of them. The sample contains 250,000 or so clones, 80% to 95% of which appear only once. This TCR was recovered from a man aged 25-40 years with COVID-19, enrolled during active disease. V usage is TRBV24-1 and J usage is TRBJ2-5; 10 nucleotides agree with TRBD1. Specimen: peripheral blood. The DNA of the CDR3 is TGTGCCACCAGTGATCGGACAGGGGGGTTGGAGACCCAGTACTTC. Its protein product is CATSDRTGGLETQYF.